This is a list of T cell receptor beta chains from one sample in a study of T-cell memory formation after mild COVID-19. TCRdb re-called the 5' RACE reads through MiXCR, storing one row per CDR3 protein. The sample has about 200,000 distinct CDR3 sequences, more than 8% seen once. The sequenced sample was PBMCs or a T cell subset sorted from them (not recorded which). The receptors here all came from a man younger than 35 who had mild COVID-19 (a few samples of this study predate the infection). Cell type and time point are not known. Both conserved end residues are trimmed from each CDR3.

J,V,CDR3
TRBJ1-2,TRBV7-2,ASSLGGQGLKKHGYT
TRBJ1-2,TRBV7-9,ASSGSGTGVSRGGYT
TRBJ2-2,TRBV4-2,ASSQGALAGGKGTGELF
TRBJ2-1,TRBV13,ASSLGIGQGKGEQF
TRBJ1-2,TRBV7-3,ASSPGQGAQNGYT
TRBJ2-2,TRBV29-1,SVESPNTGELF
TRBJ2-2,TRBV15,ATSTGLAGSNTGELF
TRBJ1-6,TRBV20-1,SAKGGTSPLH
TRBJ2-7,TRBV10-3,AISVPGQGVSYEQY
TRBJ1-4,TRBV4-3,ASSHLSGTGDEKLF
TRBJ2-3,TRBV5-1,ASRLQTGGTDTQY
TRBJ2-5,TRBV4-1,ASSQDLKGWETQY
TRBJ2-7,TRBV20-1,SARWTGKGIEQY
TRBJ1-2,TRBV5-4,ASSLWVNAGYT
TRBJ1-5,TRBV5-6,ASSFQGDQPQH
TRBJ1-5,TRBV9,ASSPDRKGQPQH
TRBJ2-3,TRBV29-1,SVGGLLTDTQY
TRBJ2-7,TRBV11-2,ASSLWTSGPGEQY
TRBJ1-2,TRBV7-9,ASSFGQENGYT
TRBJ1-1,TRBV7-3,ASSFRPNTEAF
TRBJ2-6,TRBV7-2,ATQRQASGANVLT
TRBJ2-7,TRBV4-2,ASSQRTGAVTYEQY
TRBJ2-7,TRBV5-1,ASSEAGTGTYEQY
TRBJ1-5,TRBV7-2,ASSRDRYSNQPQH
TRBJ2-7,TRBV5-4,ASSYPRNGEQY
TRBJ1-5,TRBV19,ATKEQGDQPQH
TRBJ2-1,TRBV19,ASTPEGQGSDNEQF